These T cell receptor beta chains were read from a single sample in a study of T cell repertoires in cytomegalovirus infection. TCRdb re-derived calls from the reads in MiXCR, one entry per CDR3 protein. The table lists 150,000 to 200,000 distinct CDR3 sequences, more than 9% of them singletons. The sequenced material came from PBMCs. Receptor source: a human donor in good health (CMV status not recorded). Some clones in this sample may be carry-over from other donors' samples. Both conserved end residues are part of each CDR3. A D gene is named only where the DNA matches it firmly. Where a row states a size, it is once, few, many or the class of an expanded clone; other rows omit it.

J	V	D	size	DNA	CDR3
TRBJ2-5	TRBV28	-	-	TGTGCCAGCAGTTTAAGGCGGCACGGAGAGACCCAGTACTTC	CASSLRRHGETQYF
TRBJ2-6	TRBV29-1	TRBD1	-	TGCAGCGTTGAATCCAGGGGGTCTGGGGCCAACGTCCTGACTTTC	CSVESRGSGANVLTF
TRBJ2-3	TRBV9	-	many	TGTGCCAGCAGCGTAGCGTCCCCTTCAGATACGCAGTATTTT	CASSVASPSDTQYF
TRBJ1-5	TRBV5-4	-	-	TGTGCCAGCAGCTTGGACCCGTCGGGGGTCCAGCCCCAGCATTTT	CASSLDPSGVQPQHF
TRBJ2-2	TRBV11-2	-	many	TGTGCCAGCAGCTTAAGTGGGGGGACCAGACCAACCGGGGAGCTGTTTTTT	CASSLSGGTRPTGELFF
TRBJ1-2	TRBV7-8	TRBD1	-	TGTGCCAGCAGAAGTTTTCCCGCCGGGACAGACGATTACTATGGCTACACCTTC	CASRSFPAGTDDYYGYTF
TRBJ1-1	TRBV7-2	-	many	TGTGCCAGCAGCTTAGCTCAGGGGCACACTGAAGCTTTCTTT	CASSLAQGHTEAFF
TRBJ2-7	TRBV20-1	TRBD2	many	TGCAGTGCTAGACTAGCGGGGACCTACGAGCAGTACTTC	CSARLAGTYEQYF
TRBJ2-7	TRBV28	TRBD1	many	TGTGCCAGCAGTTTACAGGGGACAGGGGTCTCCTACGAGCAGTACTTC	CASSLQGTGVSYEQYF
TRBJ1-4	TRBV20-1	-	many	TGCAGTGCTAGAGGATGGGGGGTCTCCTCTAATGAAAAACTGTTTTTT	CSARGWGVSSNEKLFF
TRBJ2-5	TRBV20-1	TRBD2	few	TGCAGTGCTATCAGCGCGGGAGAGGGGATCGGGACCCAGTACTTC	CSAISAGEGIGTQYF
TRBJ2-7	TRBV7-2	-	many	TGTGCCAGCAGCTTAAGTGGGACCATCCCCTCCGAGCAGTACTTC	CASSLSGTIPSEQYF
TRBJ2-5	TRBV5-1	-	many	TGCGCCAGCAGCGCTGGGGGATCTGATGACGAGACCCAGTACTTC	CASSAGGSDDETQYF
TRBJ1-2	TRBV28	TRBD1	few	TGTGCCAGCGCCCGAAGACAGGGGGCGCGTGGTTTTTCCTATGGCTACACCTTC	CASARRQGARGFSYGYTF
TRBJ1-6	TRBV7-2	-	many	TGTGCCAGCAGCTTAGAAAGGGTGTCGACTTCACCCCTCCACTTT	CASSLERVSTSPLHF
TRBJ2-7	TRBV6-5	-	many	TGTGCCAGCAGTTACTCGCTGGGCCTCGAGCAGTACTTC	CASSYSLGLEQYF
TRBJ2-3	TRBV12-3/TRBV12-4	TRBD2	few	TGTGCCAGCAGTTTAGATAGCGGGGGGGGGGGAGATACGCAGTATTTT	CASSLDSGGGGDTQYF
TRBJ2-7	TRBV2	TRBD2	many	TGTGCCAGCAAACCCGGGACTAGCGTCTACGAGCAGTACTTC	CASKPGTSVYEQYF
TRBJ2-2	TRBV2	TRBD1	-	TGTGCCAGCCGGGACAGAGTAGCCGGGGAGCTGTTTTTT	CASRDRVAGELFF
TRBJ1-1	TRBV6-1	-	-	TGTGCCAGCTCCAGGGGTAGCACTGAAGCTTTCTTT	CASSRGSTEAFF
TRBJ1-3	TRBV11-2	-	-	TGTGCCAGCAGCTTAGACGGGACTGGAAACACCATATATTTT	CASSLDGTGNTIYF
TRBJ1-1	TRBV5-5	-	few	TGTGCCAGCAGCTTGACTGCCCTGCCTCCAGCTTTCTTT	CASSLTALPPAFF
TRBJ2-1	TRBV28	TRBD2	-	TGTGCCAGCAGCTATAGCGGGAGCGAATACAATGAGCAGTTCTTC	CASSYSGSEYNEQFF
TRBJ1-4	TRBV2	TRBD1	-	TGTGCCAGCAGCGAAACCGGGACAGGGAATGAAAAACTGTTTTTT	CASSETGTGNEKLFF
TRBJ2-7	TRBV7-2	TRBD1	many	TGTGCCAGCAGCTCGATGACAGGGCCCTACGAGCAGTACTTC	CASSSMTGPYEQYF
TRBJ1-5	TRBV7-2	-	many	TGTGCCAGCAGCTTGGCACAGGGTAGTCAGCCCCAGCATTTT	CASSLAQGSQPQHF
TRBJ1-2	TRBV28	-	-	TGTGCCAGCTCCACTTCGGCACACTATAACTATGGCTACACCTTC	CASSTSAHYNYGYTF
TRBJ1-6	TRBV9	-	-	TGTGCCAGCAGCGCAGGCGGGCCGCCAGGAAATTCACCCCTCCACTTT	CASSAGGPPGNSPLHF
TRBJ1-3	TRBV29-1	-	-	TGCAGCGTTTCGCGGGCGGGCGGAAACACCATATATTTT	CSVSRAGGNTIYF
TRBJ2-7	TRBV30	-	-	TGTGCCTGGGGTGGGGCAGACTACGAGCAGTACTTC	CAWGGADYEQYF
TRBJ2-7	TRBV5-4	-	few	TGTGCCAGCAGCAGCGGCCTCGAGCAGTACTTC	CASSSGLEQYF
TRBJ2-2	TRBV6-2/TRBV6-3	-	many	TGTGCCAGCAGGCAATGGCTAGGATACACCGGGGAGCTGTTTTTT	CASRQWLGYTGELFF
TRBJ2-7	TRBV11-2	-	many	TGTGCCAGCAGCTTATTCTCCTACGAGCAGTACTTC	CASSLFSYEQYF
TRBJ1-1	TRBV4-3	-	many	TGCGCCAGCAGCCCGACCCGTTCAGGGGAAGCTTTCTTT	CASSPTRSGEAFF
TRBJ2-1	TRBV11-1	TRBD2	-	TGTGCCAGCAGCTTAGGGAATTTAGCGGGGCCGAAGTTCTTC	CASSLGNLAGPKFF
TRBJ2-2	TRBV7-3	TRBD1	many	TGTGCCAGCAGCATACAGGGGGCGGACACCGGGGAGCTGTTTTTT	CASSIQGADTGELFF
TRBJ2-2	TRBV7-2	-	many	TGTGCCAGCAGCTTATGGGCGACGAACACCGGGGAGCTGTTTTTT	CASSLWATNTGELFF
TRBJ2-7	TRBV6-5	TRBD2	many	TGTGCCAGCAGAGAGGTCCCAGGGAGGGACGAGCAGTACTTC	CASREVPGRDEQYF
TRBJ2-1	TRBV7-8	-	many	TGTGCCAGCAGCTCACAAACAATCCGGGACACGAGCATAATTAGCTCCTACAATGAGCAGTTCTTC	CASSSQTIRDTSIISSYNEQFF
TRBJ1-5	TRBV28	TRBD1	-	TGTGCCAGCAGTTCCCGGGACAGGGGTGGACAGCCCCAGCATTTT	CASSSRDRGGQPQHF
TRBJ2-5	TRBV27	-	few	TGTGCCAGCAGTTTATCGGACAGAAGTTCGGAGACCCAGTACTTC	CASSLSDRSSETQYF
TRBJ1-1	TRBV5-1	TRBD1	-	TGCGCCAGCAGCTCCCCCAGGGGGCATGGTGAAGCTTTCTTT	CASSSPRGHGEAFF
TRBJ2-7	TRBV7-2	TRBD1	many	TGTGCCAGCAGCTCAGAGGTCGGGACAGGTTTCTACGAGCAGTACTTC	CASSSEVGTGFYEQYF
TRBJ1-1	TRBV2	TRBD1	many	TGTGCCAGCAACTCGGGACAGATAAACACTGAAGCTTTCTTT	CASNSGQINTEAFF
TRBJ2-7	TRBV5-5	TRBD2	-	TGTGCCAGCAACCCTTTCGGGGGGGATTACGAGCAGTACTTC	CASNPFGGDYEQYF
TRBJ1-5	TRBV28	-	-	TGTGCCAGCACCGAGGCGGGGGGGGTCATGCCCCAGCATTTT	CASTEAGGVMPQHF
TRBJ2-5	TRBV28	TRBD1	few	TGTGCCAGCAGGGGGACAGGGGTCCGAGAGACCCAGTACTTC	CASRGTGVRETQYF
TRBJ2-7	TRBV14	TRBD2	-	TGTGCCAGCAGCCGGACTAGCGGGAGGGCCGACGAGCAGTACTTC	CASSRTSGRADEQYF